Here is one TCR beta chain with its context. The time point denotes: recipient sample about 28 days before transplant, after cytoreduction. Blood collection times were about day -28 and days 30, 100, 180 posttransplant. The data derive from a study of T cell clonotyping in hematopoietic cell transplantation. Study at large: Recipients' pretransplant samples followed cytoreduction.

Clones were read by immunoSEQ multiplex PCR, and TCRdb kept only the in-frame ones, dropping some. Among some 36,000 clones listed, roughly 94% were seen once. The germline V gene encodes CDR1 LNHDA and CDR2 SQIVND (reference sequence). Between the trimmed V and J ends, which lost 5 bases and 2 bases, there was a span of 14 bases. The CDR3 contains 15 residues. The sequencing used peripheral blood mononuclear cells, collected before stem cell transplant. The chain employs TRBV19 and TRBJ2-3, with D maybe TRBD1 (6 bases). This sequence originates from a man aged 35 to 55 with chronic myeloid leukemia. Some clones in this sample may be carry-over from other donors' samples. CDR3 coding DNA: TGTGCCAGTAGTCCCGGACAGTCCTTCACAGATACGCAGTATTTT. Translation: CASSPGQSFTDTQYF.